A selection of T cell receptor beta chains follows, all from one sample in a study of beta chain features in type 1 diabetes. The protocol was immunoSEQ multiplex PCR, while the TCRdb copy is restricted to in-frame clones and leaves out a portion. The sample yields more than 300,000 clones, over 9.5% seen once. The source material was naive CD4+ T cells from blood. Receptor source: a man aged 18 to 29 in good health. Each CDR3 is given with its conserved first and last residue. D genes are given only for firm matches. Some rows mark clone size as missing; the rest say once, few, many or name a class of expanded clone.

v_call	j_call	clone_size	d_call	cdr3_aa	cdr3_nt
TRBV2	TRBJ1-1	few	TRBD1	CASSLTGVVTEAFF	TGTGCCAGCAGTCTAACAGGGGTGGTCACTGAAGCTTTCTTT
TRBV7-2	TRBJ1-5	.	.	CASSSLLGLSNQPQHF	TGTGCCAGCAGCTCATTGCTTGGCCTTAGCAATCAGCCCCAGCATTTT
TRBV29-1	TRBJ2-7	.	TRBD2	CSVEASGGDDYEQYF	TGCAGCGTTGAAGCAAGCGGGGGGGACGACTACGAGCAGTACTTC
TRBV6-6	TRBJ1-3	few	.	CASSASGNTIYF	TGTGCCAGCAGCGCGTCCGGAAACACCATATATTTT
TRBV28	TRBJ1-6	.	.	CASRGFSYNSPLHF	TGTGCCAGCAGGGGCTTCTCCTATAATTCACCCCTCCACTTT
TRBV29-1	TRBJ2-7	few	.	CSVEAPGPSYEQYF	TGCAGCGTTGAGGCACCAGGGCCCTCCTACGAGCAGTACTTC
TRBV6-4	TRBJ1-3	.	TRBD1	CASSDSGQDNDSGNTIYF	TGTGCCAGCAGTGACTCAGGACAGGACAACGACTCTGGAAACACCATATATTTT
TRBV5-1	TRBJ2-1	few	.	CASSPTRPAYNEQFF	TGCGCCAGCAGCCCAACGAGGCCAGCATACAATGAGCAGTTCTTC
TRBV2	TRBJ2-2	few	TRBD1	CASSETGGNTGELFF	TGTGCCAGCAGTGAAACAGGGGGCAACACCGGGGAGCTGTTTTTT
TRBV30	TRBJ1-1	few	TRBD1	CAWSWDRGEWEAFF	TGTGCCTGGAGCTGGGACAGGGGAGAGTGGGAAGCTTTCTTT
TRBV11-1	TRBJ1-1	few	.	CASSPEANTEAFF	TGTGCCAGCAGCCCAGAGGCGAACACTGAAGCTTTCTTT
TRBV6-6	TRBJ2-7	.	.	CASSYVDEQYF	TGTGCCAGCAGTTACGTCGACGAGCAGTACTTC
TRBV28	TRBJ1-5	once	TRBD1	CASIFDRVNQPQHF	TGTGCCAGCATTTTTGACAGGGTGAATCAGCCCCAGCATTTT
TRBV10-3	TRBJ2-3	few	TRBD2	CAISESSAGGLDTQYF	TGTGCCATCAGTGAGTCCTCGGCGGGGGGGCTGGATACGCAGTATTTT
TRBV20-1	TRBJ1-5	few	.	CSAFRGGPQHF	TGCAGTGCATTCAGGGGTGGGCCCCAGCATTTT
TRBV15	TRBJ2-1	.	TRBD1	CATQTGPYNEQFF	TGTGCCACCCAGACAGGGCCCTACAATGAGCAGTTCTTC
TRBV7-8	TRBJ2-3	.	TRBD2	CASSLLAGSTDTQYF	TGTGCCAGCAGCTTATTAGCGGGTAGCACAGATACGCAGTATTTT
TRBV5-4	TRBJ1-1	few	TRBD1	CASSLVGTANTEAFF	TGTGCCAGCAGCTTGGTAGGGACAGCGAACACTGAAGCTTTCTTT
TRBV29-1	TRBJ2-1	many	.	CSVDPLTRDEQFF	TGCAGCGTTGATCCCTTGACTAGGGATGAGCAGTTCTTC
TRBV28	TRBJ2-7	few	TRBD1	CASSRGQGVREQYF	TGTGCCAGCAGTAGAGGACAGGGGGTAAGGGAGCAGTACTTC
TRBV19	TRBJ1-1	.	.	CASTLFLAARNTEAFF	TGTGCCAGTACCCTCTTTTTGGCAGCGAGAAACACTGAAGCTTTCTTT
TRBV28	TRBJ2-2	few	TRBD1	CASSGDRARTGELFF	TGTGCCAGCAGTGGGGACAGGGCGCGGACCGGGGAGCTGTTTTTT